This TCR beta chain was identified in a study of CD8 T cells in ankylosing spondylitis. A note on this clonotype: Its antigen is not identified. Mismatch with germline at one junction end may stem from a read error.

Study-level points and caveats: The study looked at matched synovial fluid samples from ankylosing spondylitis patients. Disease-linked clones were reported to be significantly enriched there.

Germline assignment: CDR1 DFQATT and CDR2 SNEGSKA (reference sequence). The CDR3 has 17 residues. TCRdb used MiXCR to reprocess the 5' RACE reads, holding one entry per CDR3 protein. Found here are some 250,000 distinct CDR3 sequences, around 9.1% of them singletons; the top ten hold 6.8%. The clonotype was recovered from a male donor with ankylosing spondylitis or in good health (not recorded which). Source material: blood, either unsorted or a sorted T cell fraction (not recorded which). This chain joins TRBV20-1 and TRBJ2-1; TRBD2 matches 13 bases. The CDR3 loop reads CCAYGTSGASFGNEQFF. DNA for the CDR3: TGCTGTGCTTACGGGACTAGCGGGGCCTCTTTTGGGAATGAGCAGTTCTTC.